Each of the 32 T cell receptor beta chains below was sequenced from the same sample in a study of human T cells and chemical hapten exposure. MiXCR, run by TCRdb on the RACE reads, gives a single entry per CDR3 protein. The data hold around 300,000 distinct CDR3 sequences, with about 5% observed a single time. Time point denoted: pre-sensitization, week 0. Stated treatment: therapeutic diphenylcyclopropenone sensitization with weekly scalp DPC. The sample here was whole blood, taken in connection with sensitization to the hapten diphenylcyclopropenone (DPC). These receptors were taken from a woman under 30 with alopecia areata. Some clones in this sample may be carry-over from other donors' samples.

This clonotype has at least ten counts. The chain recombines TRBV4-3 with TRBJ2-6; D gene unclear. The CDR3 length is 15 residues. The germline CDR1 and CDR2 sequences are LGHNA and YSLEER. The ends were cut back, 4 bases at V and 1 base at J, with 8 bases in the middle. The CDR3 region is CASSLRRSGANVLTF. CDR3 coding DNA: TGCGCCAGCAGCCTTCGGCGGTCTGGGGCCAACGTCCTGACTTTC.

This clonotype was seen ten or more times. This rearrangement joins TRBV3-1 to TRBJ2-5; possibly TRBD1 for D (6 bases). V was cut by 1 base and J by 5 bases, with 20 bases left in between. Germline V lookup: CDR1 LGHDT, CDR2 YNNKEL (reference sequence). This CDR3 has 17 residues. The CDR3 DNA is TGTGCCAGCAGCCAAGCGAACCTGGACAGTTTCGAGGAGACCCAGTACTTC. Translation: CASSQANLDSFEETQYF.

The rearrangement links TRBV2 to TRBJ2-5; 9 bases match TRBD2. Germline V gene data show CDR1 as SNHLY and CDR2 as FYNNEI. CDR3 size: 15 residues. Trimming took 6 bases from V and 5 from J; bases not matched to a gene: 10. This CDR3 reads CASRPPAGGVETQYF. CDR3 DNA sequence: TGTGCCAGCAGACCCCCAGCGGGGGGAGTGGAGACCCAGTACTTC.

This clonotype was detected many times. The chain carries TRBV10-3 and TRBJ2-7; 9 positions match TRBD1. The CDR3 has 14 residues. Germline V gene data show CDR1 as ENHRY and CDR2 as SYGVKD. With V trimmed by 6 bases and J by 2 bases, 5 bases remained unmatched. The CDR3 DNA reads TGTGCCATCAGGGCCCGACAGGGGGCCTACGAGCAGTACTTC. Its translation: CAIRARQGAYEQYF.

This clonotype was seen at least ten times. The chain uses TRBV7-3 and TRBJ2-6, with a tentative D call TRBD2 (6 bases). The CDR3 consists of 18 residues. Germline CDR1 and CDR2: SGHTA and FQGTGA. V was shortened by 3 bases and J by 0 bases, with 15 bases between the two germline ends. The CDR3 region has the DNA TGTGCCAGCAGCTTGGGACCGGGAGCGGTCTCTGGGGCCAACGTCCTGACTTTC. Its protein product is CASSLGPGAVSGANVLTF. The whole variable domain, filled in from reference TRBV7-3 and TRBJ2-6, reads GAGVSQTPSNKVTEKGKYVELRCDPISGHTALYWYRQSLGQGPEFLIYFQGTGAADDSGLPNDRFFAVRPEGSVSTLKIQRTERGDSAVYLCASSLGPGAVSGANVLTFGAGSRLTVL.

The chain joins TRBV3-1 to TRBJ1-4; D is perhaps TRBD1 (5 bases). The CDR3 loop spans 15 amino acids. The germline CDR1 and CDR2 sequences are LGHDT and YNNKEL (reference sequence). Trimming took off 4 bases at V and 4 bases at J, with 13 bases between the two ends. The CDR3 nucleotides are TGTGCCAGCAGCCCGAGCAGGGCGGGTAATGAAAAACTGTTTTTT. Translated: CASSPSRAGNEKLFF. Looking up the rest from reference TRBV3-1 and TRBJ1-4 gives the full variable domain: DTAVSQTPKYLVTQMGNDKSIKCEQNLGHDTMYWYKQDSKKFLKIMFSYNNKELIINETVPNRFSPKSPDKAHLNLHINSLELGDSAVYFCASSPSRAGNEKLFFGSGTQLSVL.

This clonotype was seen only a few times. This chain joins TRBV7-9 and TRBJ1-2; 9 nucleotides agree with TRBD1. CDR1 and CDR2 (germline): SEHNR, FQNEAQ (reference sequence). V lost 2 bases to trimming and J lost 6 bases; unmatched junction nucleotides: 4. The CDR3 length is 14 residues. CDR3: CASSLTQGADGYTF. The CDR3 coding sequence is TGTGCCAGCAGCTTAACACAGGGGGCGGATGGCTACACCTTC. The entire variable domain, with the rest obtained from reference TRBV7-9 and TRBJ1-2, is as follows: DTGVSQNPRHKITKRGQNVTFRCDPISEHNRLYWYRQTLGQGPEFLTYFQNEAQLEKSRLLSDRFSAERPKGSFSTLEIQRTEQGDSAMYLCASSLTQGADGYTFGSGTRLTVV.

Many counts were recorded for this clonotype. The chain uses TRBV28 and TRBJ1-1; 9 bases are a match to TRBD1. The CDR3 contains 14 residues. V was pared by 6 bases and J by 5 bases, with 7 bases of the junction left unmatched. Germline values: CDR1 MDHEN, CDR2 SYDVKM. Here the CDR3 DNA reads TGTGCCAGCAGGAGCGGGACAGGGTGGACTGAAGCTTTCTTT. Its translation is CASRSGTGWTEAFF.

The sample holds many counts of this clonotype. The chain links TRBV6-2 or TRBV6-3 to TRBJ1-1; the match to TRBD1 covers 7 bases. CDR1 is MNHEY, CDR2 SVGEGT, per germline. V was pared by 6 bases and J by 0 bases, with 13 bases of the junction left unmatched. This CDR3 spans 17 amino acids. CDR3 residues: CASSQTGEFPMNTEAFF. CDR3 DNA sequence: TGTGCCAGCAGCCAAACAGGGGAATTCCCTATGAACACTGAAGCTTTCTTT.

This clonotype was seen many times. CDR3 DNA sequence: TGTGCCAGCAGTGGGGGACAGGGATACAGCATTCAGTACTTC. This encodes CASSGGQGYSIQYF. The rearrangement joins TRBV25-1 to TRBJ2-4; 9 bases map to TRBD1. V dropped 4 bases and J dropped 9; count of bases not matched to a gene: 7. In germline, CDR1 is MGHDK, CDR2 SYGVNS. This CDR3 has 14 amino acids.

The genes are TRBV4-1 and TRBJ2-3; 8 nucleotides line up with TRBD2. The CDR3 has 15 amino acids. In germline, CDR1 is MGHRA, CDR2 YSYEKL. V gave up 1 base and J gave up 1 base; unmatched junction bases: 1. The CDR3, as DNA: TGCGCCAGCAGCCAAGTTAGCGGGGGCACAGATACGCAGTATTTT. Its translation is CASSQVSGGTDTQYF.

Many counts were recorded for this clonotype. J is TRBJ1-1 and V is TRBV20-1, with D unclear. Germline V gene data show CDR1 as DFQATT and CDR2 as SNEGSKA (reference sequence). The CDR3 spans 13 residues. V lost 1 base to trimming and J lost 0 bases, with 6 bases between them. This CDR3 reads CSARVRVNTEAFF. In DNA form, the CDR3 reads TGCAGTGCTAGAGTACGGGTGAACACTGAAGCTTTCTTT.

This clonotype has a handful of counts. The chain combines TRBV4-2 with TRBJ2-3; D call uncertain. V lost 0 bases to trimming and J lost 2 bases, with 9 bases between them. The CDR3 has 15 residues. Looked up from germline, CDR1 is LGHNA and CDR2 is YNFKEQ. CDR3 nucleotide sequence: TGTGCCAGCAGCCAAGAAGGGAAGGCCACAGATACGCAGTATTTT. Translated: CASSQEGKATDTQYF.

The gene calls are TRBV5-1 and TRBJ2-7; D may be TRBD1 (6 bases). Germline lookup yields CDR1 SGHRS and CDR2 YFSETQ. The length of the CDR3 is 14 residues. Trimming took 4 bases from V and 3 from J, leaving 14 bases between them. CDR3 protein: CASSAGTSDYEQYF. The CDR3 nucleotides read TGCGCCAGCAGCGCCGGGACAAGCGACTACGAGCAGTACTTC.

The chain is built from TRBV6-2 or TRBV6-3 and TRBJ2-5; TRBD1 or TRBD2 may be the D gene (5 bases each). The CDR3 loop spans 14 amino acids. V lost 2 bases, J lost 5 bases, and 12 bases lay in between. Germline V gene data show CDR1 as MNHEY and CDR2 as SVGEGT. The CDR3 DNA is TGTGCCAGCAGTTACGGCGACAGAGGGGAGACCCAGTACTTC. Translation gives CASSYGDRGETQYF.

This clonotype was observed many times. The CDR3 protein is CASSSGSGANVLTF. CDR3 sequence (DNA): TGTGCCAGCAGCTCGGGGTCTGGGGCCAACGTCCTGACTTTC. J is TRBJ2-6 and V is TRBV5-4; possibly TRBD2 for D (5 bases). The germline V gene encodes CDR1 SGHNT and CDR2 YYREEE (reference sequence). The CDR3 has 14 amino acids. The V end was cut by 3 bases, the J end by 1 base, with 5 bases between. Using reference TRBV5-4 and TRBJ2-6 for the parts outside the CDR3, the full variable domain is ETGVTQSPTHLIKTRGQQVTLRCSSQSGHNTVSWYQQALGQGPQFIFQYYREEENGRGNFPPRFSGLQFPNYSSELNVNALELDDSALYLCASSSGSGANVLTFGAGSRLTVL.

This clonotype has at least ten counts. This chain links TRBV29-1 with TRBJ1-2; 8 bases line up with TRBD1. CDR3 size: 12 residues. From germline, CDR1 is SQVTM and CDR2 ANQGSEA. V shed 6 bases, J shed 4 bases, and the junction held 4 bases outside the gene matches. The CDR3 DNA reads as TGCAGCGTGGGTGGGACAGGCTATGGCTACACCTTC. It translates to CSVGGTGYGYTF.

This clonotype has only a few counts. V is TRBV5-1 and J is TRBJ1-5, with TRBD1 identical over 7 bases. Germline V gene data show CDR1 as SGHRS and CDR2 as YFSETQ. V shed 0 bases and J 8 bases; nucleotides not matched to a gene: 2. The CDR3 loop spans 13 amino acids. The CDR3 loop reads CASSLGGGEPQHF. In nucleotides, the CDR3 is TGCGCCAGCAGCTTGGGAGGGGGCGAGCCCCAGCATTTT.

This clonotype was detected only a few times. V usage is TRBV7-9 and J usage is TRBJ1-1; 7 bases align to TRBD1. Germline V gene data show CDR1 as SEHNR and CDR2 as FQNEAQ (reference sequence). With V trimmed by 3 bases and J by 8 bases, 9 bases remained unmatched. The CDR3 loop spans 14 amino acids. The CDR3 DNA follows: TGTGCCAGCAGCTTTCGAAAGGGACAGTTGGAAGCTTTCTTT. The encoded protein is CASSFRKGQLEAFF.

In this sample, this clonotype turned up many times. The chain carries TRBV10-3 and TRBJ2-7, with unresolved D. The CDR3 sequence is 11 residues long. The V and J ends lost 4 bases and 7 bases respectively, with 8 bases between them. From germline, CDR1 is ENHRY and CDR2 SYGVKD. CDR3 loop: CAISGLREQYF. For the CDR3, the DNA is TGTGCCATCAGTGGCTTGAGAGAGCAGTACTTC.

This clonotype was counted a few times. V is TRBV10-3 and J is TRBJ2-7; 7 bases align to TRBD1. V dropped 10 bases and J dropped 0; count of bases not matched to a gene: 6. CDR3 size: 13 residues. From germline, CDR1 is ENHRY and CDR2 SYGVKD. The CDR3 region has the DNA TGTGCCACAGGGGACAGTACCTCCTACGAGCAGTACTTC. It encodes CATGDSTSYEQYF.

V and J are TRBV5-1 and TRBJ1-1; D gene ambiguous. V lost 0 bases and J lost 14, with 14 bases in between. This CDR3 spans 12 amino acids. Germline V gene sequence: CDR1 SGHRS, CDR2 YFSETQ. The CDR3 loop is CASSLELSRWFF. CDR3 in DNA: TGCGCCAGCAGCTTGGAACTCAGTCGGTGGTTCTTT.

This sequence joins TRBV20-1 and TRBJ2-2, with D possibly being TRBD1 (5 bases). Germline V CDR1 and CDR2: DFQATT, SNEGSKA (reference sequence). The CDR3 loop spans 14 amino acids. Deletions cut 1 base from V and 6 bases from J, with 12 bases between. The CDR3 bases are TGCAGTGCTAGAGTTGGATCAGGGTCCGGGGAGCTGTTTTTT. Translating it yields CSARVGSGSGELFF.

The chain recombines TRBV3-1 with TRBJ1-1; unclear D gene. Germline V gene sequence: CDR1 LGHDT, CDR2 YNNKEL (reference sequence). The CDR3 totals 14 residues. Deletions cut 0 bases from V and 2 bases from J, with 7 bases between. Written as DNA, the CDR3 is TGTGCCAGCAGCCAAGAAGGCATCAACACTGAAGCTTTCTTT. This translates into CASSQEGINTEAFF. Full variable domain (missing parts from reference TRBV3-1 and TRBJ1-1): DTAVSQTPKYLVTQMGNDKSIKCEQNLGHDTMYWYKQDSKKFLKIMFSYNNKELIINETVPNRFSPKSPDKAHLNLHINSLELGDSAVYFCASSQEGINTEAFFGQGTRLTVV.

This clonotype has ten or more counts. The V call is TRBV7-2, the J call TRBJ1-1; TRBD1 aligns across 7 bases. This CDR3 has 15 amino acids. The germline V gene encodes CDR1 SGHTA and CDR2 FQGNSA. V dropped 3 bases and J dropped 5; count of bases not matched to a gene: 9. The CDR3 DNA reads as TGTGCCAGCAGCTTGCAGGGGGAAATTGCGACTGAAGCTTTCTTT. Protein sequence: CASSLQGEIATEAFF.

The CDR3 here is CASRQGGIEQYF. The CDR3 nucleotides read TGTGCCAGCAGACAGGGGGGCATCGAGCAGTACTTC. The genes are TRBV2 and TRBJ2-7; 8 bases align to TRBD1. The length of the CDR3 is 12 residues. In germline, CDR1 is SNHLY, CDR2 FYNNEI. The V segment lost 6 bases and the J segment 6 bases; nucleotides outside the gene matches: 4.

This chain joins TRBV6-2 or TRBV6-3 and TRBJ1-5; tentatively, D is TRBD1 (6 bases). The CDR3 is 15 residues long. V was clipped by 2 bases and J by 0 bases, with 8 bases between them. In germline, CDR1 is MNHEY, CDR2 SVGEGT. CDR3 sequence: CASSYVQGSNQPQHF. Here the CDR3 DNA reads TGTGCCAGCAGTTACGTACAGGGTAGCAATCAGCCCCAGCATTTT.

The chain carries TRBV20-1 and TRBJ2-1; 10 bases map to TRBD2. With V trimmed by 4 bases and J by 4 bases, 7 bases remained unmatched. Per the germline V gene, CDR1 is DFQATT and CDR2 is SNEGSKA (reference sequence). This CDR3 comprises 15 residues. The CDR3 loop is CSAKRGTSAYNEQFF. As DNA, the CDR3 is TGCAGTGCTAAGCGTGGGACTAGCGCTTACAATGAGCAGTTCTTC.

This clonotype was seen at least ten times. The V gene is TRBV7-2, the J gene TRBJ2-5; D remains unclear. Germline CDR1 SGHTA, CDR2 FQGNSA. The ends were cut back, 1 base at V and 4 bases at J, with 7 bases in the middle. This CDR3 is built from 13 residues. CDR3 residues: CASSLGGPETQYF. The CDR3 bases are TGTGCCAGCAGCTTAGGAGGACCAGAGACCCAGTACTTC.

This clonotype was found a few times. V usage is TRBV7-9 and J usage is TRBJ2-5; 7 bases are shared with TRBD1. CDR1 SEHNR and CDR2 FQNEAQ come from the germline V gene (reference sequence). After removal of 2 bases from V and 4 bases from J, the junction contained 4 bases not matched to a gene. This CDR3 region has 14 residues. The CDR3 DNA is TGTGCCAGCAGCTTATCATCAGGGGGAGAGACCCAGTACTTC. The encoded protein is CASSLSSGGETQYF.

This clonotype was observed many times. The V and J genes are TRBV19 and TRBJ1-5, with D possibly matching TRBD1 (5 bases). The germline CDR1 and CDR2 sequences are LNHDA and SQIVND (reference sequence). The CDR3 spans 16 residues. Trimming took 5 bases from V and 2 from J, leaving 16 bases between them. The CDR3, as DNA: TGTGCCAGTAGTCCTCTTGGCCAGGGCGGCAATCAGCCCCAGCATTTT. It is translated as CASSPLGQGGNQPQHF.

This clonotype has ten or more counts. This rearrangement joins TRBV20-1 to TRBJ2-7, with a tentative D call TRBD1 (6 bases). Germline V lookup: CDR1 DFQATT, CDR2 SNEGSKA (reference sequence). The CDR3 runs to 13 residues. V lost 6 bases and J lost 0, with 12 bases in between. The CDR3 DNA sequence: TGCAGTGCGGCGGACAGCAGCTCCTACGAGCAGTACTTC. Its translation: CSAADSSSYEQYF.